These T cell receptor beta chains were read from a single sample in a study of cytomegalovirus exposure and HLA in healthy donors. Some clones are missing from TCRdb's copy, which holds only in-frame ones; the method was immunoSEQ multiplex PCR. The sample records approximately 150,000 clones, approximately 90% being singletons. The sequencing sample was made of PBMCs. These receptors were taken from a man between 18 and 35 years old in good health and CMV-seropositive. CDR3s include the opening cysteine and the closing phenylalanine or tryptophan. A D gene is named only where the DNA matches it firmly. Only part of the rows carry a size: once, few, many, or a class if the clone is expanded.

NA	NA	12	TRBV6-1	TRBJ2-7	CASSVDGNEQYF	TGTGCCAGCAGTGTAGACGGGAACGAGCAGTACTTC
TRBD1	NA	15	TRBV25-1	TRBJ1-4	CASSDPRQGREKLFF	TGTGCCAGCAGTGACCCCCGACAGGGGCGTGAAAAACTGTTTTTT
TRBD1	NA	15	TRBV5-1	TRBJ2-7	CASSFQGAGSYEQYF	TGCGCCAGCAGCTTCCAGGGGGCAGGCTCCTACGAGCAGTACTTC
TRBD1	NA	16	TRBV11-2	TRBJ1-2	CASRTIITGVNYGYTF	TGTGCCAGCAGGACTATTATTACAGGGGTAAACTATGGCTACACCTTC
NA	NA	11	TRBV30	TRBJ1-4	CAWEYNEKLFF	TGTGCCTGGGAGTATAATGAAAAACTGTTTTTT
TRBD1	NA	16	TRBV5-1	TRBJ2-1	CASSLVGGQAYNEQFF	TGCGCCAGCAGCTTGGTAGGGGGACAGGCCTACAATGAGCAGTTCTTC
NA	NA	15	TRBV2	TRBJ2-3	CASSELAGTTDTQYF	TGTGCCAGCAGTGAACTAGCCGGAACCACAGATACGCAGTATTTT
NA	NA	13	TRBV29-1	TRBJ1-4	CSARGATNEKLFF	TGCAGCGCTCGGGGGGCAACTAATGAAAAACTGTTTTTT
TRBD1	NA	16	TRBV19	TRBJ1-5	CASSMGTGSGNQPQHF	TGTGCCAGTAGTATGGGGACAGGGTCCGGCAATCAGCCCCAGCATTTT
NA	NA	14	TRBV5-4	TRBJ1-2	CASSLGFGGFGYTF	TGTGCCAGCAGCTTGGGGTTTGGAGGGTTTGGCTACACCTTC
NA	NA	15	TRBV7-2	TRBJ1-1	CASSWGGPENTEAFF	TGTGCCAGCAGCTGGGGGGGACCGGAGAACACTGAAGCTTTCTTT
TRBD1	NA	15	TRBV11-3	TRBJ2-3	CASSIGTGATDTQYF	TGTGCCAGCAGCATCGGGACAGGGGCCACAGATACGCAGTATTTT
NA	once	11	TRBV29-1	TRBJ1-1	CSVAPTSQAFF	TGCAGCGTTGCTCCCACATCCCAAGCTTTCTTT
NA	NA	13	TRBV30	TRBJ2-2	CAWTSANTGELFF	TGTGCCTGGACTAGCGCGAACACCGGGGAGCTGTTTTTT
TRBD1	NA	14	TRBV18	TRBJ2-2	CASSIQGMAGELFF	TGTGCCAGCTCAATACAGGGGATGGCCGGGGAGCTGTTTTTT
TRBD2	NA	15	TRBV9	TRBJ2-1	CASSDPLAAYNEQFF	TGTGCCAGCAGTGACCCACTAGCGGCCTACAATGAGCAGTTCTTC
NA	once	15	TRBV27	TRBJ1-1	CASSLSPGGLAEAFF	TGTGCCAGCAGTTTATCCCCGGGGGGGCTGGCTGAAGCTTTCTTT
NA	once	17	TRBV27	TRBJ2-6	CASSWKGSIPGANVLTF	TGTGCCAGCAGTTGGAAGGGGTCGATTCCTGGGGCCAACGTCCTGACTTTC
TRBD1	NA	16	TRBV28	TRBJ1-4	CASSIREGGVKEKLFF	TGTGCCAGCAGTATCCGGGAAGGGGGCGTTAAGGAAAAACTGTTTTTT
NA	NA	13	TRBV5-6	TRBJ1-2	CASSPPAGGGYTF	TGTGCCAGCAGCCCTCCGGCAGGCGGGGGCTACACCTTC
NA	once	15	TRBV5-1	TRBJ1-4	CASLIAVATNEKLFF	TGCGCCAGCCTGATAGCGGTTGCAACTAATGAAAAACTGTTTTTT
NA	once	14	TRBV9	TRBJ2-2	CASSVSGSTGELFF	TGTGCCAGCAGCGTATCAGGCTCCACCGGGGAGCTGTTTTTT
NA	NA	13	TRBV6-5	TRBJ1-1	CASSYGLSTEAFF	TGTGCCAGCAGTTACGGGCTGAGCACTGAAGCTTTCTTT
NA	NA	13	TRBV4-1	TRBJ2-2	CASSQVGEGELFF	TGCGCCAGCAGCCAAGTCGGGGAAGGGGAGCTGTTTTTT
NA	NA	15	TRBV19	TRBJ1-4	CASTSRGATNEKLFF	TGTGCCAGTACGTCCCGGGGTGCAACTAATGAAAAACTGTTTTTT
TRBD2	NA	16	TRBV7-9	TRBJ2-1	CASSPLAGSSYNEQFF	TGTGCCAGCAGCCCCCTAGCGGGGAGCTCCTACAATGAGCAGTTCTTC
TRBD2	NA	16	TRBV27	TRBJ2-1	CASSLLLGTRLDEQFF	TGTGCCAGCAGTTTGCTCCTAGGGACTAGACTCGATGAGCAGTTCTTC
NA	NA	13	TRBV6-5	TRBJ2-3	CASAQSSTDTQYF	TGTGCCAGCGCTCAGTCTAGCACAGATACGCAGTATTTT
TRBD2	NA	17	TRBV6-1	TRBJ2-1	CASSESPLVGRGLTQFF	TGTGCCAGCAGTGAATCACCGTTAGTTGGTAGGGGACTAACGCAGTTCTTC
TRBD2	NA	17	TRBV19	TRBJ2-2	CASSRTSGRANTGELFF	TGTGCCAGTTCACGGACTAGCGGGAGGGCGAACACCGGGGAGCTGTTTTTT
NA	NA	16	TRBV7-8	TRBJ2-5	CASSPKAGTGQETQYF	TGTGCCAGCAGCCCAAAAGCCGGCACAGGCCAAGAGACCCAGTACTTC
TRBD1	NA	14	TRBV11-1	TRBJ1-1	CASSLKGGSTEAFF	TGTGCCAGCAGCTTAAAAGGGGGCTCCACTGAAGCTTTCTTT
NA	NA	15	TRBV5-1	TRBJ1-1	CASSLFGNPNTEAFF	TGCGCCAGCAGCTTATTCGGGAATCCGAACACTGAAGCTTTCTTT